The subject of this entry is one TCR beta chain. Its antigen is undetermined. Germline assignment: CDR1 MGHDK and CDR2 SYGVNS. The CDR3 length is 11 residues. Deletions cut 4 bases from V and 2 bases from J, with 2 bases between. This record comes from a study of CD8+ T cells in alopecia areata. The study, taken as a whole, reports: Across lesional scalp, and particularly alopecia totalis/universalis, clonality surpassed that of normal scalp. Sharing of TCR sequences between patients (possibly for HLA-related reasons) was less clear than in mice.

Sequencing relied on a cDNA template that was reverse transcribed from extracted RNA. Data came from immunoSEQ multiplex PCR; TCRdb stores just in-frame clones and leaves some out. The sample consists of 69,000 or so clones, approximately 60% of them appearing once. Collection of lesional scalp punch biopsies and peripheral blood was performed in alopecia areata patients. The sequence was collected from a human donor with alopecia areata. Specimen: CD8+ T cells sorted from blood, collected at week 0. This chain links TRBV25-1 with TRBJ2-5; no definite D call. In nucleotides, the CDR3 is TGTGCCAGCAGTGGGCAAGAGACCCAGTACTTC. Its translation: CASSGQETQYF.